One and the same sample provided the 26 T cell receptor beta chains below, sequenced in a study of response to subunit inactivated influenza vaccine. In TCRdb, the RT-PCR reads were re-called with MiXCR into one record per CDR3 protein. In the table there are 490,000 or so distinct CDR3 sequences, 6.5% to 8% of which are singletons. This sample comprised PBMCs from blood, obtained about 23 months after vaccination. These receptors were collected from a man between 50 and 70 years old who received an inactivated influenza vaccine.

In its sample, this clonotype was seen many times. This chain connects TRBV6-1 to TRBJ2-3, with D unclear. The CDR3 has 12 residues. V was shortened by 2 bases and J by 5 bases, with 5 bases between the two germline ends. Germline V gene lookup returns CDR1 MNHNS and CDR2 SASEGT. The CDR3 sequence: CASSERVDTQYF. DNA for the CDR3: TGTGCCAGCAGTGAACGAGTAGATACGCAGTATTTT.

The sample holds many counts of this clonotype. The chain is built from TRBV12-3 or TRBV12-4 and TRBJ2-5; TRBD2 matches at 10 bases. The V and J ends lost 3 bases and 4 bases, in that order; junction bases with no gene match: 5. The CDR3 contains 15 residues. The CDR3 region has the DNA TGTGCCAGCAGTTTGGCTAGCGGGGGTCGAGAGACCCAGTACTTC. It yields the protein CASSLASGGRETQYF.

The chain carries TRBV20-1 and TRBJ2-5; D possibly uses TRBD1 or TRBD2 (6 bases each). Germline V gives CDR1 DFQATT, CDR2 SNEGSKA (reference sequence). The CDR3 loop spans 15 amino acids. Trimming removed 0 bases from V and 5 bases from J, with 16 bases in between. The CDR3: CSARDSWGAGETQYF. The CDR3 DNA reads TGCAGTGCTAGAGATAGTTGGGGGGCGGGGGAGACCCAGTACTTC.

A word on this clonotype: A much larger clone lies a single base off, so this may be a read error. The rearrangement joins TRBV5-6 to TRBJ2-2; D ambiguous. The V gene lost 2 bases and the J gene lost 4 bases, with 3 bases spanning the gap. Germline loops: CDR1 SGHDT, CDR2 YYEEEE. This CDR3 has 12 residues. The CDR3 loop is CASSFITGELFF. The CDR3 bases are TGTGCCAGCAGCTTTATCACCGGGGAGCTGTTTTTT.

CDR3 nucleotide sequence: TGTGCCATCAGCCTAAACGGGGAGACCCAGTACTTC. Translation gives CAISLNGETQYF. The rearrangement links TRBV10-3 to TRBJ2-5; D not certain. Trimming removed 6 bases at V and 5 bases at J, with 10 bases between. The germline V gene encodes CDR1 ENHRY and CDR2 SYGVKD. The CDR3 is 12 residues long.

The chain carries TRBV10-3 and TRBJ2-3; 10 bases align to TRBD2. Looked up from germline, CDR1 is ENHRY and CDR2 is SYGVKD. Losses at the gene ends were 10 bases for V and 6 bases for J; bases not matched to a gene: 13. The CDR3 contains 15 residues. The CDR3 DNA sequence: TGTGCCACCAGCCAGCGGGAGGGCTCGGTTGATACGCAGTATTTT. Protein sequence: CATSQREGSVDTQYF.

In its sample, this clonotype was seen a few times. The genes are TRBV12-3 or TRBV12-4 and TRBJ2-7; D is unclear. Trimming cost V 6 bases and J 7 bases, with 16 bases left between them. CDR3 length: 13 residues. CDR3 residues: CASSLSGFREQYF. DNA for the CDR3: TGTGCCAGCAGCTTGTCTGGGTTTCGGGAGCAGTACTTC.

In its sample, this clonotype was seen many times. At one boundary the junction diverges from the germline segment, which might be a read error. The chain uses TRBV9 and TRBJ2-7; 13 bases are a match to TRBD2. The V gene's germline CDR1 is SGDLS and CDR2 YYNGEE. The CDR3 contains 15 residues. As DNA, the CDR3 is TGCGCCAGCAGCCCAAGGACTAGCGGGAGTTACGAGCAGTACTTC. It is translated as CASSPRTSGSYEQYF.

This clonotype was counted ten times or more. Relative to the germline gene, one junction end is altered; a read error may explain this. The rearrangement joins TRBV7-7 to TRBJ2-3, with 7 bases aligning to TRBD1. Germline CDR1 SSHAT, CDR2 FNYEAQ (reference sequence). This CDR3 contains 13 residues. The CDR3 spells CASSFDRADTQYF. The CDR3 DNA reads as TGTGCTAGCAGCTTCGACAGGGCAGATACGCAGTATTTT.

This clonotype was observed a handful of times. This chain uses TRBV20-1 with TRBJ2-5; 8 bases are shared with TRBD1. V lost 3 bases and J lost 5; bases outside the gene matches: 5. CDR1 is DFQATT, CDR2 SNEGSKA, per germline (reference sequence). The CDR3 sequence is 13 residues long. As DNA, the CDR3 is TGCAGTGCTAGGGACAGGGAACGGGAGACCCAGTACTTC. This translates into CSARDRERETQYF.

V gene TRBV20-1 combines with J gene TRBJ1-1; D uncertain. CDR1 is DFQATT, CDR2 SNEGSKA, per germline (reference sequence). This CDR3 region has 13 residues. Trimming shortened V by 0 bases and J by 1 base, and 6 bases separated the two germline ends. Written as DNA, the CDR3 is TGCAGTGCTAGAGATTTACAGAACACTGAAGCTTTCTTT. This translates into CSARDLQNTEAFF.

This clonotype has just a few counts. The V gene is TRBV7-2, the J gene TRBJ2-3; no firm D call. In germline, CDR1 is SGHTA, CDR2 FQGNSA. The CDR3 totals 16 residues. Trimming cost V 7 bases and J 0 bases, with 17 bases left between them. The CDR3 nucleotides read TGTGCCAGCACCCACGGGTGGGGTCCTAGCACAGATACGCAGTATTTT. This translates into CASTHGWGPSTDTQYF.

This clonotype was observed a handful of times. The chain combines TRBV10-3 with TRBJ2-7; D might be TRBD2 (6 bases). The CDR3 length is 13 residues. The germline V gene has CDR1 ENHRY and CDR2 SYGVKD. V was pared by 6 bases and J by 6 bases, with 15 bases between. CDR3 region: CAISFNGGVEQYF. The DNA for the CDR3 is TGTGCCATCAGCTTTAACGGAGGGGTCGAGCAGTACTTC.

This clonotype was counted only a few times. The chain is built from TRBV7-9 and TRBJ1-1; TRBD1 aligns across 9 bases. Germline V CDR1 and CDR2: SEHNR, FQNEAQ (reference sequence). The V segment lost 4 bases and the J segment 8 bases; nucleotides outside the gene matches: 5. The CDR3 length is 13 residues. This CDR3 reads CASSWVGQGEAFF. CDR3 bases: TGTGCCAGCAGCTGGGTGGGACAGGGCGAAGCTTTCTTT.

This clonotype appeared a few times. This chain joins TRBV7-2 and TRBJ2-3; TRBD2 matches at 9 bases. Unmatched junction bases numbered 12, after V lost 5 bases and J lost 6 bases. The germline V gene encodes CDR1 SGHTA and CDR2 FQGNSA. This CDR3 comprises 16 residues. CDR3 bases: TGTGCCAGCAGCAACGGCTGGCGGGGGGGCCGGGATACGCAGTATTTT. Protein sequence: CASSNGWRGGRDTQYF.

The chain is built from TRBV19 and TRBJ2-7; D remains unclear. The germline V gene has CDR1 LNHDA and CDR2 SQIVND (reference sequence). The V and J ends lost 7 bases and 0 bases respectively, with 13 bases between them. The CDR3 covers 14 residues. Here the CDR3 DNA reads TGTGCCAGTACCCCGGACCCGAGCTCCTACGAGCAGTACTTC. Amino acid sequence: CASTPDPSSYEQYF.

This clonotype was picked up a small number of times. Sequence at one end of the junction differs from germline and may be a read error. The rearrangement joins TRBV20-1 to TRBJ2-2; perhaps TRBD1 as D (6 bases). The V gene's germline CDR1 is DFQATT and CDR2 SNEGSKA (reference sequence). This CDR3 spans 13 amino acids. CDR3 nucleotides: TGCAGCGCTAGGGGGTCAAACACCGGGGAGCTGTTTTTT. This sequence encodes CSARGSNTGELFF.

The rearrangement links TRBV12-3 or TRBV12-4 to TRBJ2-5, with TRBD2 as a possible D gene (5 bases). The ends were cut back, 4 bases at V and 2 bases at J, with 14 bases in the middle. The CDR3 consists of 15 residues. CDR3 loop: CASSYSEGAQETQYF. DNA for the CDR3: TGTGCCAGCAGTTACAGCGAGGGTGCTCAAGAGACCCAGTACTTC.

The table lists this clonotype with many counts. The rearrangement joins TRBV20-1 to TRBJ2-1; D unresolved. The V gene lost 8 bases and the J gene lost 7 bases, with 15 bases spanning the gap. CDR3 length: 12 amino acids. The V gene's germline CDR1 is DFQATT and CDR2 SNEGSKA (reference sequence). The CDR3 region is CSTLPLGNEQFF. As DNA, the CDR3 is TGCAGTACCTTACCTCTAGGGAATGAGCAGTTCTTC.

At least ten counts were recorded for this clonotype. The chain uses TRBV20-1 and TRBJ1-5; D is perhaps TRBD1 (5 bases). The V gene's germline CDR1 is DFQATT and CDR2 SNEGSKA (reference sequence). There are 14 residues in the CDR3. Trimming left V 2 bases short and J 12 bases short, with 20 bases between. The CDR3 loop reads CSARLGPEPRGQHF. The CDR3 DNA sequence: TGCAGTGCTAGATTGGGGCCCGAACCGAGGGGCCAGCATTTT.

This clonotype was counted a few times. The chain carries TRBV6-2 or TRBV6-3 and TRBJ1-4; no definite D call. Germline V gene sequence: CDR1 MNHEY, CDR2 SVGEGT. Trimming removed 0 bases at V and 8 bases at J, with 10 bases between. The CDR3 runs to 14 residues. The CDR3 sequence is CASSYSGREEKLFF. CDR3 nucleotide sequence: TGTGCCAGCAGTTACTCCGGACGTGAGGAAAAACTGTTTTTT.

This clonotype came up a few times. The chain is built from TRBV6-2 or TRBV6-3 and TRBJ2-7, with unresolved D. Trimming took 6 bases from V and 1 from J, leaving 25 bases between them. Germline V gives CDR1 MNHEY, CDR2 SVGEGT. This CDR3 has 18 residues. CDR3 loop: CASRRFGDSGLGSYEQYF. The CDR3, as DNA: TGTGCCAGCAGAAGGTTCGGCGACTCCGGCCTTGGTTCCTACGAGCAGTACTTC.

This clonotype showed up just a few times. The rearrangement joins TRBV28 to TRBJ2-2; TRBD2 matches 10 bases. V dropped 6 bases and J dropped 8; count of bases not matched to a gene: 15. Germline V gives CDR1 MDHEN, CDR2 SYDVKM. The CDR3 extends over 17 amino acids. In DNA form, the CDR3 reads TGTGCCAGCAGCCTAATAGCGGGAGGTCCTAACTGGGGGGAGCTGTTTTTT. Protein: CASSLIAGGPNWGELFF.

This chain links TRBV7-2 with TRBJ1-2; 12 bases agree with TRBD1. The CDR3 consists of 16 residues. From germline, CDR1 is SGHTA and CDR2 FQGNSA. Trimming at V came to 5 bases and at J to 7 bases, leaving 11 bases not matched to a gene. DNA of the CDR3: TGTGCCAGCAGCCAAGGGACAGGGGGCTCTAGGACTGGCTACACCTTC. This sequence encodes CASSQGTGGSRTGYTF.

The chain has TRBV5-1 and TRBJ1-1; maybe TRBD1 (6 bases). This CDR3 has 17 residues. V shed 3 bases and J shed 0 bases, with 18 bases lying between them. Germline V lookup: CDR1 SGHRS, CDR2 YFSETQ. This CDR3 is CASSSGHGGPMNTEAFF. For the CDR3, the DNA is TGCGCCAGCAGCTCGGGACACGGCGGTCCCATGAACACTGAAGCTTTCTTT.

The genes are TRBV20-1 and TRBJ2-5, with D possibly being TRBD1 or TRBD2 (6 bases each). Trimming removed 7 bases from V and 7 bases from J, with 13 bases in between. There are 11 residues in the CDR3. The germline V gene encodes CDR1 DFQATT and CDR2 SNEGSKA (reference sequence). CDR3 region: CSGGGGRTQYF. The CDR3 DNA reads as TGCAGTGGAGGTGGGGGGCGGACCCAGTACTTC.